One and the same sample provided the 19 T cell receptor beta chains below, sequenced in a study of cytomegalovirus exposure and HLA in healthy donors. The PCR ran on 60 Vbeta and 13 Jbeta primers. Profiling relied on immunoSEQ multiplex PCR, and the TCRdb table lists in-frame clones only, not all of them. The sample includes 140,000 or so clones, around 10% seen only once; the top ten take 1.5% to 2%. The sequenced sample consisted of PBMCs. These receptors were collected from a male donor in good health and CMV-seronegative.

This clone was recorded a few times. DNA of the CDR3: TGTGCCAGCAGCCCTAGCGGAGAGGGGGCAGATACGCAGTATTTT. Translated, it gives CASSPSGEGADTQYF. V gene TRBV6-4 combines with J gene TRBJ2-3; a possible D gene is TRBD2 (7 bases). The CDR3 spans 15 residues. Germline loops: CDR1 MRHNA, CDR2 SNTAGT. V dropped 6 bases and J dropped 4 bases, with 17 bases sitting between them.

The rearrangement joins TRBV6-1 to TRBJ1-6; TRBD1 is a possible D gene (5 bases). CDR1 and CDR2 from the germline V gene are MNHNS and SASEGT. The CDR3 is made up of 14 amino acids. V lost 2 bases and J lost 8, with 10 bases in between. The CDR3 spells CASSERGLDSPLHF. The CDR3 nucleotides read TGTGCCAGCAGTGAAAGGGGCTTAGATTCACCCCTCCACTTT.

This clone came up a few times. This chain uses TRBV7-2 with TRBJ2-1, with 9 bases matching TRBD2. Per the germline V gene, CDR1 is SGHTA and CDR2 is FQGNSA. The CDR3 runs to 15 residues. J lost 10 bases, V lost 7 bases, and 14 bases had no gene match. CDR3 sequence reads: CASNQDFTSGLEQFF. Written as DNA, the CDR3 is TGTGCCAGCAACCAAGACTTTACTAGCGGGTTAGAGCAGTTCTTC. Drawing the rest from reference TRBV7-2 and TRBJ2-1, the complete variable domain is GAGVSQSPSNKVTEKGKDVELRCDPISGHTALYWYRQSLGQGLEFLIYFQGNSAPDKSGLPSDRFSAERTGGSVSTLTIQRTQQEDSAVYLCASNQDFTSGLEQFFGPGTRLTVL.

The sample holds a few counts of this clone. This chain links TRBV7-2 with TRBJ2-7; TRBD1 matches 7 bases. The CDR3 runs to 14 residues. V shed 5 bases, J shed 1 base, and the junction held 5 bases outside the gene matches. CDR1 and CDR2 from the germline V gene are SGHTA and FQGNSA. The CDR3 sequence: CASSTRQGSYEQYF. DNA for the CDR3: TGTGCCAGCAGCACCCGACAGGGATCCTACGAGCAGTACTTC.

This rearrangement joins TRBV5-3 to TRBJ1-2, with 7 positions matching TRBD1. TRBV5-3 is classed as an ORF, of uncertain function. This CDR3 contains 14 residues. The V gene end was trimmed by 3 bases and the J gene end by 8 bases; junction bases not matched to a gene: 10. CDR3 in amino acids: CARSSNRGWNGYTF. DNA of the CDR3: TGTGCCAGAAGCTCTAACAGGGGATGGAACGGCTACACCTTC.

This clone has only a few counts. The chain carries TRBV7-3 and TRBJ2-3; TRBD2 matches 7 bases. This CDR3 region has 17 residues. The V and J ends lost 5 bases and 1 base, in that order; junction bases with no gene match: 12. Germline-derived CDR1 and CDR2 are SGHTA and FQGTGA. CDR3 region: CASSPRLATGRTDTQYF. CDR3 in DNA: TGTGCCAGCAGCCCTAGACTAGCAACCGGTCGCACAGATACGCAGTATTTT. The entire variable domain, with the rest obtained from reference TRBV7-3 and TRBJ2-3, is as follows: GAGVSQTPSNKVTEKGKYVELRCDPISGHTALYWYRQSLGQGPEFLIYFQGTGAADDSGLPNDRFFAVRPEGSVSTLKIQRTERGDSAVYLCASSPRLATGRTDTQYFGPGTRLTVL.

This clone was seen only a few times. The V gene is TRBV27, the J gene TRBJ1-3, with 10 bases lining up with TRBD1. CDR3 length: 18 residues. V gave up 1 base and J gave up 4 bases; unmatched junction bases: 10. The germline CDR1 and CDR2 sequences are MNHEY and SMNVEV (reference sequence). CDR3 in DNA: TGTGCCAGCAGTTTATACGGGACAGGGGATTATCTGGGAAACACCATATATTTT. Translated, it gives CASSLYGTGDYLGNTIYF.

The gene calls are TRBV11-2 and TRBJ1-2, with D perhaps matching TRBD1 (5 bases). Germline-derived CDR1 and CDR2 are SGHAT and FQNNGV. The CDR3 is made up of 13 amino acids. V shed 7 bases and J shed 4 bases, with 13 bases lying between them. This chain's CDR3 is CASTPGTPYGYTF. CDR3 sequence (DNA): TGTGCCAGCACACCCGGGACTCCCTATGGCTACACCTTC.

This clone was seen a few times. The chain combines TRBV28 with TRBJ1-3; D is possibly TRBD1 (5 bases). Germline V gene lookup returns CDR1 MDHEN and CDR2 SYDVKM. There are 16 residues in the CDR3. The germline V and J ends were trimmed by 5 bases and 0 bases, with 14 bases remaining between them. The CDR3 coding sequence is TGTGCCAGCAGTCTACCGACAGAAATCTCTGGAAACACCATATATTTT. The encoded protein is CASSLPTEISGNTIYF.

The chain is built from TRBV11-1 and TRBJ2-6; 12 bases agree with TRBD1. Trimming cost V 1 base and J 4 bases; bases outside gene matches: 8. The germline V gene has CDR1 SGHAT and CDR2 FQDESV (reference sequence). This CDR3 spans 19 amino acids. Here the CDR3 reads CASSLGDRGPYSGANVLTF. For the CDR3, the DNA is TGTGCCAGCAGCTTAGGGGACAGGGGGCCGTACTCAGGGGCCAACGTCCTGACTTTC.

This clone was seen only a few times. The chain couples TRBV4-1 to TRBJ2-3, with a tentative D call TRBD2 (6 bases). Per the germline V gene, CDR1 is MGHRA and CDR2 is YSYEKL. V lost 1 base and J lost 0, with 14 bases in between. The CDR3 sequence is 17 residues long. The CDR3 region has the DNA TGCGCCAGCAGCCAAGGATTCCTAGCGAAGAGCACAGATACGCAGTATTTT. Translation gives CASSQGFLAKSTDTQYF.

This clone was counted only a few times. The chain is built from TRBV30 and TRBJ1-1; 8 nucleotides align to TRBD1. Looked up from germline, CDR1 is GTSNPN and CDR2 is SVGIG (reference sequence). The CDR3 has 13 amino acids. J lost 0 bases, V lost 5 bases, and 2 bases had no gene match. The CDR3 DNA sequence: TGTGCCTGGGGACAGGGCCTGAACACTGAAGCTTTCTTT. This gives the protein CAWGQGLNTEAFF.

The chain combines TRBV7-9 with TRBJ1-4; 7 positions match TRBD1. Trimming at V came to 0 bases and at J to 5 bases, leaving 3 bases not matched to a gene. This CDR3 is built from 15 residues. The germline gives CDR1 SEHNR, CDR2 FQNEAQ (reference sequence). The CDR3 reads CASSLATGTNEKLFF. For the CDR3, the DNA is TGTGCCAGCAGCTTAGCGACAGGGACAAATGAAAAACTGTTTTTT. Drawing the rest from reference TRBV7-9 and TRBJ1-4, the complete variable domain is DTGVSQNPRHKITKRGQNVTFRCDPISEHNRLYWYRQTLGQGPEFLTYFQNEAQLEKSRLLSDRFSAERPKGSFSTLEIQRTEQGDSAMYLCASSLATGTNEKLFFGSGTQLSVL.

This chain uses TRBV7-9 with TRBJ1-5; no clear D gene. The CDR3 covers 15 residues. Trimming removed 3 bases from V and 2 bases from J, with 11 bases in between. CDR1 is SEHNR, CDR2 FQNEAQ, per germline (reference sequence). The CDR3 DNA follows: TGTGCCAGCAGCTTCGGGATGGAAGGCAATCAGCCCCAGCATTTT. This translates into CASSFGMEGNQPQHF.

The V gene is TRBV4-2, the J gene TRBJ1-1, with TRBD1 as a possible D gene (6 bases). The germline gives CDR1 LGHNA, CDR2 YNFKEQ. This CDR3 has 17 residues. V was shortened by 2 bases and J by 0 bases, with 16 bases between the two germline ends. The CDR3 reads CASSQPGQRTMNTEAFF. The CDR3, as DNA: TGTGCCAGCAGCCAACCTGGACAGCGAACAATGAACACTGAAGCTTTCTTT.

This clone was counted between two and nine times. The chain recombines TRBV7-6 with TRBJ2-1; 9 positions match TRBD2. The CDR3 is made up of 16 amino acids. The V gene's germline CDR1 is SGHVS and CDR2 FNYEAQ. Trimming removed 1 base from V and 2 bases from J; junction bases left unmatched: 3. CDR3 DNA sequence: TGTGCCAGCAGCTTAGATAGCGGGGGAACCTACAATGAGCAGTTCTTC. Its protein is CASSLDSGGTYNEQFF.

The chain links TRBV6-6 to TRBJ2-7; no clear D. Germline lookup yields CDR1 MNHNY and CDR2 SVGAGI (reference sequence). V lost 1 base, J lost 4 bases, and 8 bases lay in between. This CDR3 comprises 13 residues. The CDR3 DNA reads TGTGCCAGCAGTTACTACCAGGATTACGAGCAGTACTTC. This gives the protein CASSYYQDYEQYF.

This clone was recorded a few times. Other DNA variants within this sample encode the same CDR3. The genes are TRBV5-1 and TRBJ2-1; 10 bases map to TRBD2. The CDR3 loop spans 15 amino acids. V shed 0 bases and J 4 bases; nucleotides not matched to a gene: 1. Germline CDR1 is SGHRS and CDR2 is YFSETQ. CDR3 DNA: TGCGCCAGCAGCTTGGGACTAGCGGGTTACAATGAGCAGTTCTTC. Amino acids: CASSLGLAGYNEQFF.

The rearrangement uses TRBV6-5 and TRBJ2-5; 9 bases line up with TRBD1. CDR1 and CDR2 (germline): MNHEY, SVGAGI. J gave up 3 bases and V 6 bases, and 2 bases lay outside the gene matches. The CDR3 is 13 residues long. The CDR3 DNA follows: TGTGCCAGCAGCTGGGACAGGGAAGAGACCCAGTACTTC. Amino acids: CASSWDREETQYF.